The 20 T cell receptor beta chains given below trace back to one sample, sequenced in a study of human thymus T cells. This table comes from immunoSEQ multiplex PCR, and its TCRdb copy is limited to in-frame clones, with some not included. This table holds under 150,000 clones, around 94% found once. Resections obtained during corrective heart surgery supplied the thymus tissue. Specimen: thymus tissue. These receptors were taken from a boy younger than two with a congenital heart defect but otherwise immunologically healthy.

The chain joins TRBV15 to TRBJ1-4; the D gene is possibly TRBD1 (6 bases). V was shortened by 2 bases and J by 0 bases, with 22 bases between the two germline ends. This CDR3 has 20 amino acids. Germline V gene sequence: CDR1 LNHNV, CDR2 YYDKDF (reference sequence). CDR3 region: CATSRKGEDRESATNEKLFF. As DNA, the CDR3 is TGTGCCACCAGCAGAAAGGGGGAGGACAGAGAATCCGCAACTAATGAAAAACTGTTTTTT.

This chain uses TRBV5-1 with TRBJ2-7, with TRBD1 identical over 7 bases. The germline CDR1 and CDR2 sequences are SGHRS and YFSETQ. The V segment lost 3 bases and the J segment 1 base; nucleotides outside the gene matches: 4. The CDR3 is 14 residues long. The CDR3 sequence: CASSSQGQSYEQYF. The CDR3 bases are TGCGCCAGCAGCTCACAGGGGCAGTCCTACGAGCAGTACTTC.

CDR3 in amino acids: CASTSPSGAHNANTGELFF. As DNA, the CDR3 is TGTGCCAGCACCTCTCCTTCAGGGGCCCATAACGCGAACACCGGGGAGCTGTTTTTT. The V gene is TRBV27, the J gene TRBJ2-2; D perhaps matches TRBD1 (6 bases). V lost 7 bases and J 0 bases, leaving 24 bases between the germline ends. The CDR3 spans 19 residues. CDR1 is MNHEY, CDR2 SMNVEV, per germline (reference sequence).

The gene calls are TRBV30 and TRBJ2-7, with 7 bases lining up with TRBD2. CDR1 is GTSNPN and CDR2 is SVGIG in the germline V gene (reference sequence). CDR3 size: 14 residues. V lost 3 bases, J lost 5 bases, and 10 bases stayed unmatched. As DNA, the CDR3 is TGTGCCTGGAGCGTAGTGGGGGGGTTCGACGAGCAGTACTTC. Translation gives CAWSVVGGFDEQYF.

The rearrangement links TRBV11-2 to TRBJ2-5, with D possibly TRBD1 on 6 matching bases. The V gene's germline CDR1 is SGHAT and CDR2 FQNNGV. V lost 7 bases to trimming and J lost 2 bases, with 14 bases between them. The CDR3 contains 14 residues. The CDR3 is CASKQGKTQETQYF. CDR3 nucleotides: TGTGCCAGCAAACAGGGAAAGACACAAGAGACCCAGTACTTC.

The V call is TRBV27, the J call TRBJ2-7; either TRBD1 or TRBD2 may fit D (5 bases each). This CDR3 is built from 14 residues. The V gene's germline CDR1 is MNHEY and CDR2 SMNVEV (reference sequence). V lost 4 bases and J lost 3, with 13 bases in between. CDR3 bases: TGTGCCAGCAGTTCAGGGACGAGAGGCTACGAGCAGTACTTC. Translation gives CASSSGTRGYEQYF.

The V gene is TRBV7-6, the J gene TRBJ2-7, with TRBD1 matching 11 bases. Per the germline V gene, CDR1 is SGHVS and CDR2 is FNYEAQ. V gave up 5 bases and J gave up 2 bases; unmatched junction bases: 5. The CDR3 spans 15 residues. The DNA of the CDR3 is TGTGCCAGCAGCCGTCTGGACAGGGGGCCCTACGAGCAGTACTTC. Amino acids: CASSRLDRGPYEQYF.

The chain couples TRBV28 to TRBJ1-5; D is undetermined. The CDR3 totals 15 residues. Germline V CDR1 and CDR2: MDHEN, SYDVKM. The ends were cut back, 10 bases at V and 5 bases at J, with 21 bases in the middle. In nucleotides, the CDR3 is TGTGCCACTCTCCAAGGAAGGGAGAGTCATCAGCCCCAGCATTTT. It yields the protein CATLQGRESHQPQHF.

The gene calls are TRBV28 and TRBJ2-7, with D possibly matching TRBD1 (5 bases). Per the germline V gene, CDR1 is MDHEN and CDR2 is SYDVKM. The CDR3 runs to 14 residues. The V end was cut by 5 bases, the J end by 2 bases, with 13 bases between. DNA for the CDR3: TGTGCCAGCAGTCTTACGACAGATACCTACGAGCAGTACTTC. It specifies CASSLTTDTYEQYF.

The chain's CDR3 is CASSPPRTSGGAPGELFF. The CDR3 coding sequence is TGTGCCAGCTCACCACCGAGGACTAGCGGGGGGGCCCCCGGGGAGCTGTTTTTT. The chain has TRBV18 and TRBJ2-2, with 15 positions matching TRBD2. With 0 bases clipped from V and 6 bases from J, the junction kept 5 bases outside the gene matches. CDR1 and CDR2 from the germline V gene are KGHSH and LQKENI. This CDR3 has 18 amino acids.

The V call is TRBV7-2, the J call TRBJ2-3; 7 bases agree with TRBD2. With 2 bases clipped from V and 6 bases from J, the junction kept 14 bases outside the gene matches. CDR3 size: 17 residues. Germline V gene data show CDR1 as SGHTA and CDR2 as FQGNSA. CDR3 sequence: CASSLWGEGGFLDTQYF. In nucleotides, the CDR3 is TGTGCCAGCAGCTTATGGGGGGAGGGAGGATTCCTGGATACGCAGTATTTT.

This clone was picked up one time. The chain links TRBV28 to TRBJ1-2, with D maybe TRBD1 (6 bases). V was cut by 6 bases and J by 5 bases, with 13 bases left in between. Germline CDR1 MDHEN, CDR2 SYDVKM. There are 13 residues in the CDR3. The CDR3 is CASSQDRRYGYTF. Here the CDR3 DNA reads TGTGCCAGCAGCCAGGACAGACGGTATGGCTACACCTTC.

This chain joins TRBV19 and TRBJ2-7, with D uncertain. The CDR3 runs 14 residues. Germline CDR1 and CDR2: LNHDA and SQIVND (reference sequence). The ends were cut back, 4 bases at V and 1 base at J, with 11 bases in the middle. The CDR3: CASSNRRPSYEQYF. CDR3 nucleotide sequence: TGTGCCAGTAGTAATAGGCGGCCTTCCTACGAGCAGTACTTC. Supplemented by reference TRBV19 and TRBJ2-7, the full variable domain reads DGGITQSPKYLFRKEGQNVTLSCEQNLNHDAMYWYRQDPGQGLRLIYYSQIVNDFQKGDIAEGYSVSREKKESFPLTVTSAQKNPTAFYLCASSNRRPSYEQYFGPGTRLTVT.

The genes are TRBV27 and TRBJ1-2; D uncertain. CDR1 is MNHEY and CDR2 is SMNVEV in the germline V gene (reference sequence). This CDR3 contains 15 residues. The V end was cut by 2 bases, the J end by 0 bases, with 10 bases between. The CDR3 sequence is CASSLRREANYGYTF. CDR3 bases: TGTGCCAGCAGTTTAAGGAGAGAAGCTAACTATGGCTACACCTTC.

The rearrangement links TRBV7-2 to TRBJ2-7; the D gene is possibly TRBD2 (5 bases). CDR1 and CDR2 from the germline V gene are SGHTA and FQGNSA. CDR3 length: 15 amino acids. V was trimmed by 5 bases and J by 0 bases, leaving 14 bases between them. The CDR3 protein is CASSPRLLASYEQYF. The CDR3 nucleotides read TGTGCCAGCAGCCCTAGACTACTCGCCTCCTACGAGCAGTACTTC.

The chain joins TRBV25-1 to TRBJ1-1; no firm D call. V lost 1 base and J 1 base, leaving 7 bases between the germline ends. Germline loops: CDR1 MGHDK, CDR2 SYGVNS. This CDR3 is built from 14 residues. For the CDR3, the DNA is TGTGCCAGCAGTGAATCTGCAGAGAACACTGAAGCTTTCTTT. Amino acids: CASSESAENTEAFF. Complete variable domain (other parts from reference TRBV25-1 and TRBJ1-1): EADIYQTPRYLVIGTGKKITLECSQTMGHDKMYWYQQDPGMELHLIHYSYGVNSTEKGDLSSESTVSRIRTEHFPLTLESARPSHTSQYLCASSESAENTEAFFGQGTRLTVV.

The chain couples TRBV10-2 to TRBJ1-2; 7 nucleotides line up with TRBD1. The CDR3 has 19 amino acids. Germline CDR1 reads WSHSY; CDR2 reads SAAADI. Trimming took 8 bases from V and 3 from J; bases not matched to a gene: 24. The CDR3 sequence is CASLGLSSDLRDRYYGYTF. The DNA for the CDR3 is TGCGCCAGCCTGGGTCTGTCGTCCGATTTACGGGACAGATACTATGGCTACACCTTC.

The chain employs TRBV4-1 and TRBJ2-5; the match to TRBD1 covers 9 bases. This CDR3 has 14 residues. The trim removed 4 bases at V and 5 bases at J, leaving 5 bases unmatched. CDR1 and CDR2 (germline): MGHRA, YSYEKL. CDR3 amino acids: CASSLDRGKETQYF. CDR3 nucleotides: TGCGCCAGCAGCCTAGACAGGGGGAAGGAGACCCAGTACTTC.

This chain uses TRBV30 with TRBJ2-6, with a tentative D call TRBD2 (6 bases). This CDR3 is 18 amino acids long. CDR1 is GTSNPN, CDR2 SVGIG, per germline (reference sequence). The ends were cut back, 6 bases at V and 1 base at J, with 22 bases in the middle. The CDR3 nucleotides read TGTGCCTGTCACCCCACGGGGGTTAGGACGTCTGGGGCCAACGTCCTGACTTTC. It is translated as CACHPTGVRTSGANVLTF. Complete variable domain (other parts from reference TRBV30 and TRBJ2-6): SQTIHQWPATLVQPVGSPLSLECTVEGTSNPNLYWYRQAAGRGLQLLFYSVGIGQISSEVPQNLSASRPQDRQFILSSKKLLLSDSGFYLCACHPTGVRTSGANVLTFGAGSRLTVL.

This clone was observed a single time. The V gene is TRBV7-8, the J gene TRBJ2-5, with 8 bases aligning to TRBD2. The CDR3 covers 13 residues. Germline loops: CDR1 SGHVS, CDR2 FQNEAQ. V gave up 7 bases and J gave up 4 bases; unmatched junction bases: 5. Here the CDR3 reads CASMQAGAETQYF. CDR3 coding DNA: TGTGCCAGCATGCAAGCGGGGGCAGAGACCCAGTACTTC.